This TCR beta chain was identified during a study of cytomegalovirus exposure and HLA in healthy donors. Study-level results: For presence/absence analyses, sequencing depth was assumed to be roughly uniform across donors.

Regarding this clone: Its antigen remains unidentified.

Donors were nominally healthy when sampled, though unrecorded immune exposures were likely. PCR involved 60 Vbeta and 13 Jbeta primers. The protocol was immunoSEQ multiplex PCR, while the TCRdb copy is restricted to in-frame clones and leaves out a portion. Of about 150,000 clones in the sample, roughly 80% were seen once. Trimming left V 4 bases short and J 7 bases short, with 8 bases between. The germline CDR1 and CDR2 sequences are SGHTA and FQGNSA. CDR3 length: 12 residues. Sequencing used PBMCs. The clonotype was recovered from a man in his forties in good health and CMV-seronegative. This sequence joins TRBV7-2 and TRBJ2-1, with D possibly TRBD2 on 5 matching bases. CDR3 DNA sequence: TGTGCCAGCAGCTCATCGGGGAATGAGCAGTTCTTC. Amino acids: CASSSSGNEQFF. Full variable domain (rest looked up from reference TRBV7-2 and TRBJ2-1): GAGVSQSPSNKVTEKGKDVELRCDPISGHTALYWYRQSLGQGLEFLIYFQGNSAPDKSGLPSDRFSAERTGGSVSTLTIQRTQQEDSAVYLCASSSSGNEQFFGPGTRLTVL.